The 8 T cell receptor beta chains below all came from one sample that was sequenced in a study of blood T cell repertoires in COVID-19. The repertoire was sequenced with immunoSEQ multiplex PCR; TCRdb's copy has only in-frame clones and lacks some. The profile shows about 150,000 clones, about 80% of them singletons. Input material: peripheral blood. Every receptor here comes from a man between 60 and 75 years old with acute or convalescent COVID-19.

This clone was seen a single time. In DNA, the CDR3 is TGTGCCCTTGGACAGGGCGACAATCAGCCCCAGCATTTT. Encoded protein: CALGQGDNQPQHF. This chain uses TRBV30 with TRBJ1-5, with TRBD1 identical over 8 bases. Germline V gives CDR1 GTSNPN, CDR2 SVGIG (reference sequence). This CDR3 spans 13 amino acids. The V gene end was trimmed by 8 bases and the J gene end by 3 bases; junction bases not matched to a gene: 6.

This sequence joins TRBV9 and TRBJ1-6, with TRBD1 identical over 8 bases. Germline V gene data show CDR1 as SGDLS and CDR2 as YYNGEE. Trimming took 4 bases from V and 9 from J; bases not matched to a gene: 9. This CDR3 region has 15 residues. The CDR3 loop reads CASSPGQGLTSPLHF. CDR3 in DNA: TGTGCCAGCAGCCCCGGACAGGGCCTTACTTCACCCCTCCACTTT.

CDR3 protein: CASSLESGSYEQYF. The CDR3 DNA follows: TGCGCCAGCAGCTTGGAGAGCGGCAGCTACGAGCAGTACTTC. The chain recombines TRBV5-1 with TRBJ2-7; the D gene is possibly TRBD2 (5 bases). This CDR3 has 14 residues. Germline values: CDR1 SGHRS, CDR2 YFSETQ. V was clipped by 0 bases and J by 3 bases, with 10 bases between them.

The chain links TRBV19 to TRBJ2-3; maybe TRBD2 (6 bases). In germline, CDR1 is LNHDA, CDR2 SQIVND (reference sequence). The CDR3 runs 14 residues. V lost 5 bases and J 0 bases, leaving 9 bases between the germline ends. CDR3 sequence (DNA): TGTGCCAGTAGTCCTAGCGCGAGCACAGATACGCAGTATTTT. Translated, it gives CASSPSASTDTQYF. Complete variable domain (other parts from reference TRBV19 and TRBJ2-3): DGGITQSPKYLFRKEGQNVTLSCEQNLNHDAMYWYRQDPGQGLRLIYYSQIVNDFQKGDIAEGYSVSREKKESFPLTVTSAQKNPTAFYLCASSPSASTDTQYFGPGTRLTVL.

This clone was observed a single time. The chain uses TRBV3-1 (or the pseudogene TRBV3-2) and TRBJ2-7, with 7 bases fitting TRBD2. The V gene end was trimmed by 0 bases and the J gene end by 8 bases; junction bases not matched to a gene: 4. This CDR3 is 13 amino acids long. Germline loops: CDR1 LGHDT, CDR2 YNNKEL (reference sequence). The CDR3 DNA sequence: TGTGCCAGCAGCCAAGATAAACTAGCGAAGCAGTACTTC. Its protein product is CASSQDKLAKQYF.

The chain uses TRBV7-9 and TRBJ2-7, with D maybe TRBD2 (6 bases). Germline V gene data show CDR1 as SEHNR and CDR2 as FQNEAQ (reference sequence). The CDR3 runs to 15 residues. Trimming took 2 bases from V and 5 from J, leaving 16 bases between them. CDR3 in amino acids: CASSLFGGVTDEQYF. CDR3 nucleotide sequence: TGTGCCAGCAGCTTATTCGGCGGGGTGACGGACGAGCAGTACTTC.

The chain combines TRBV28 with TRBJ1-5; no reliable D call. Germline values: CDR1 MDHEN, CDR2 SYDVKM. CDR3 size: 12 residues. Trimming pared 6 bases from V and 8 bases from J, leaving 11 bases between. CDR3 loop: CASRLPREPQHF. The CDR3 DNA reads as TGTGCCAGCAGACTCCCCCGGGAGCCCCAGCATTTT.

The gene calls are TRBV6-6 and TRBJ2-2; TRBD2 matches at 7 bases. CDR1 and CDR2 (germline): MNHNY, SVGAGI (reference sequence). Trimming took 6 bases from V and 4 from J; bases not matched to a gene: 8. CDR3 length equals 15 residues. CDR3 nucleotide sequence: TGTGCCAGCAGGGGAGGGAGTGGGGGCACCGGGGAGCTGTTTTTT. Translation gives CASRGGSGGTGELFF.